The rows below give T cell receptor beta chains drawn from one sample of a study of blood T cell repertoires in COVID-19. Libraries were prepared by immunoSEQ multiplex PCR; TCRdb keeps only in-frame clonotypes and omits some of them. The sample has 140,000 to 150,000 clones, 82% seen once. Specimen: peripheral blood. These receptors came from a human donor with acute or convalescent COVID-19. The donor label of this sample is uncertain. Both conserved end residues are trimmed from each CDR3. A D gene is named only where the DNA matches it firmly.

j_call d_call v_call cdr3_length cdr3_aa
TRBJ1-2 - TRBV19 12 ASSMKRGNYGYT
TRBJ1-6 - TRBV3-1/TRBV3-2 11 ASSQDKSSPLH
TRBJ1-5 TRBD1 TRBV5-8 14 ASSTRTGPPNQPQH
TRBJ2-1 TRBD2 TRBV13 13 ASSFETSGGGEQF
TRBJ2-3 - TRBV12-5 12 ASGFGIPPDTQY
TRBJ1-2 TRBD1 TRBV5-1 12 ASSLVTGTYGYT
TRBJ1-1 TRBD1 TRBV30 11 ACSASGGTEAF
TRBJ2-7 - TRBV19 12 ASSSTTGPYEQY
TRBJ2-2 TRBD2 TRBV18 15 ASSPKIGTSLGGELF
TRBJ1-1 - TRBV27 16 ASSLIGGGALRGTEAF
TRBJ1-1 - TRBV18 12 ASSPPHAGTEAF
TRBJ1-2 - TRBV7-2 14 ASSLTSGVLDYGYT
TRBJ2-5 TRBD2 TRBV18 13 ASSLPGLASETQY
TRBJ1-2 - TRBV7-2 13 ASSSTGLWDYGYT
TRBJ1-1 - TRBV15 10 ATSGETTEAF
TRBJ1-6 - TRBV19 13 ASSTQQGTNSPLH
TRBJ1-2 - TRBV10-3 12 AISPGDTNYGYT